Listed below are T cell receptor beta chains from one sample, sequenced in a study of cytomegalovirus exposure and HLA in healthy donors. Only in-frame clones appear in the TCRdb table, and some are missing; sequencing was by immunoSEQ multiplex PCR. The sample records 130,000 to 150,000 clones, roughly 64% being singletons. Sequencing was done on a sample of PBMCs. These receptors originate from a woman younger than 45 in good health and CMV-seropositive. Each CDR3 is given with its conserved first and last residue. The D gene is left open where the match is weak. The listing skips clone size in some rows; elsewhere it reads once, few, many or a size class.

>TRBD1|TRBJ2-3|TRBV11-2|NA
TGTGCCAGCAGTTCCATCCAGGACAGGGCGGCAGATACGCAGTATTTT
CASSSIQDRAADTQYF
>TRBD1|TRBJ1-6|TRBV18|NA
TGTGCCAGCTCCTATCTCGACAGGGGAGTGACGCCCCTCCACTTT
CASSYLDRGVTPLHF
>TRBD1|TRBJ1-4|TRBV2|NA
TGTGCCAGCAGTTCCAGGACAGGGGCGAATGAAAAACTGTTTTTT
CASSSRTGANEKLFF
>NA|TRBJ1-2|TRBV19|few
TGTGCCAGTATTAAGCAGGGGCGGTATGGCTACACCTTC
CASIKQGRYGYTF
>NA|TRBJ2-1|TRBV7-9|few
TGTGCCAGCGGAACGGCGGCCTACAATGAGCAGTTCTTC
CASGTAAYNEQFF
>NA|TRBJ1-1|TRBV2|NA
TGTGCCAGCAGTGAAACGGGTGGCATAGGGGGAGTTTTCTTT
CASSETGGIGGVFF
>NA|TRBJ2-2|TRBV6-5|few
TGTGCCAGCAAACGGGAGTTGGCCGGGGAGCTGTTTTTT
CASKRELAGELFF
>TRBD2|TRBJ2-7|TRBV9|NA
TGTGCCAGCAGCGGACCGGGACTAGCGGACTCCTACGAGCAGTACTTC
CASSGPGLADSYEQYF
>NA|TRBJ1-1|TRBV9|NA
TGTGCCAGCAGTCCTCCAGGCGACACTGAAGCTTTCTTT
CASSPPGDTEAFF
>TRBD1|TRBJ1-5|TRBV7-8|NA
TGTGCCAGCAGTAGAAAAGTGGGGACAGTAAATCAGCCCCAGCATTTT
CASSRKVGTVNQPQHF
>NA|TRBJ1-4|TRBV5-6|NA
TGTGCCAGCAGCTTGATGACAGGACCAACTAATGAAAAACTGTTTTTT
CASSLMTGPTNEKLFF
>NA|TRBJ1-1|TRBV6-1|once
TGTGCCAGCAGTATCTGGGGGGGCGATAACACTGAAGCTTTCTTT
CASSIWGGDNTEAFF
>NA|TRBJ1-1|TRBV7-9|NA
TGTGCCAGCAGCTTAGATCTCACAGGGAACACTGAAGCTTTCTTT
CASSLDLTGNTEAFF
>NA|TRBJ1-1|TRBV5-4|NA
TGTGCCAGCAGCCTAGGGGGTATGAACACTGAAGCTTTCTTT
CASSLGGMNTEAFF
>NA|TRBJ2-4|TRBV19|NA
TGTGCCAGTATACCTAGCAACCTTAATAACATTCAGTACTTC
CASIPSNLNNIQYF
>NA|TRBJ2-2|TRBV19|few
TGTGCCAGTAGTATGAGGAGGCTAGGGAACACCGGGGAGCTGTTTTTT
CASSMRRLGNTGELFF
>NA|TRBJ2-7|TRBV30|NA
TGTGCCTGGAGTCCAATCTCCAGTGGGACACATGGGAATCAGTACTTC
CAWSPISSGTHGNQYF
>TRBD2|TRBJ2-3|TRBV6-6|NA
TGTGCCAGCAGTTACAGTAGGACTAGTGTGACAGATACGCAGTATTTT
CASSYSRTSVTDTQYF
>TRBD1|TRBJ1-2|TRBV5-1|NA
TGCGCCAGCAGCGTCGGGACAGTCGCCGGGTATGGCTACACCTTC
CASSVGTVAGYGYTF
>NA|TRBJ2-1|TRBV15|NA
TGTGCCACCAGCTGGGGCCCTGGCTCCTACAATGAGCAGTTCTTC
CATSWGPGSYNEQFF
>NA|TRBJ2-7|TRBV5-6|NA
TGTGCCAGCAGCTTGGGCCTGGGGGAGGCGTACGAGCAGTACTTC
CASSLGLGEAYEQYF
>TRBD2|TRBJ2-3|TRBV5-4|NA
TGTGCCAGCAGCTCCACCCTAGCGGGGTTTAGCACAGATACGCAGTATTTT
CASSSTLAGFSTDTQYF
>TRBD1|TRBJ1-3|TRBV7-6|NA
TGTGCCAGCAGCTTAAGGGACAGGGAATTACCCTCTGGAAACACCATATATTTT
CASSLRDRELPSGNTIYF
>NA|TRBJ2-5|TRBV9|NA
TGTGCCAGCAGCGATAATATCAGAGAGACCCAGTACTTC
CASSDNIRETQYF
>NA|TRBJ2-5|TRBV5-4|NA
TGTGCCAGCAGCTCGGGGGGCCTGGGGGGAGAGACCCAGTACTTC
CASSSGGLGGETQYF
>TRBD2|TRBJ2-1|TRBV4-1|few
TGCGCCAGCAGCCTAAGAGCGACTAGCGGGGGGGATGAGCAGTTCTTC
CASSLRATSGGDEQFF
>TRBD1|TRBJ1-1|TRBV30|NA
TGTGCCTGGGGGACAGGGCGTCCTGAAGCTTTCTTT
CAWGTGRPEAFF
>TRBD2|TRBJ2-3|TRBV10-3|NA
TGTGCCATCAGTGAGTACACTAGCGGGAGGGCGGAAGATACGCAGTATTTT
CAISEYTSGRAEDTQYF
>NA|TRBJ2-7|TRBV4-1|NA
TGCGCCAGCAGCCAGGCTGACAGTTCCTACGAGCAGTACTTC
CASSQADSSYEQYF
>NA|TRBJ2-3|TRBV6-5|few
TGTGCCAGCAGGCGGGACTTAGCTGGCACAGATACGCAGTATTTT
CASRRDLAGTDTQYF
>NA|TRBJ2-3|TRBV4-1|few
TGCGCCAGCAGCCAAGATGACAGGATCACAGATACGCAGTATTTT
CASSQDDRITDTQYF
>NA|TRBJ2-1|TRBV2|NA
TGTGCCAGCAGTTTTCGACTCCTGCTGGGTAATGAGCAGTTCTTC
CASSFRLLLGNEQFF
>TRBD1|TRBJ2-7|TRBV5-4|NA
TGTGCCAGCAGCCGGGGACAGAGCTACGAGCAGTACTTC
CASSRGQSYEQYF
>TRBD1|TRBJ2-5|TRBV11-2|NA
TGTGCCAGCAGCTTAACCCCAGGGGGCAAAGAGACCCAGTACTTC
CASSLTPGGKETQYF
>NA|TRBJ2-5|TRBV27|NA
TGTGCCAGCAGTTTATCGGGGAGAGGGAAGACCCAGTACTTC
CASSLSGRGKTQYF
>NA|TRBJ2-7|TRBV18|NA
TGTGCCAGCTCACTGACAGGCGGCGGGTCCTACGAGCAGTACTTC
CASSLTGGGSYEQYF
>TRBD1|TRBJ2-2|TRBV5-1|few
TGCGCCAGCAGGCCACCCGGGACAGGGGACACCGGGGAGCTGTTTTTT
CASRPPGTGDTGELFF
>NA|TRBJ1-1|TRBV6-5|NA
TGTGCCAGCAGTTACTCGAGCCTGACTGAAGCTTTCTTT
CASSYSSLTEAFF
>TRBD2|TRBJ2-5|TRBV5-4|NA
TGTGCCAGCAGCTTGGCCGCGGGAGGGCCGGAGACCCAGTACTTC
CASSLAAGGPETQYF
>TRBD2|TRBJ2-7|TRBV11-2|NA
TGTGCCAGCAGCTTAGAGTTTGGCGGGGGGCTGTACGAGCAGTACTTC
CASSLEFGGGLYEQYF
>TRBD1|TRBJ2-2|TRBV6-5|NA
TGTGCCAGCAGTTATCGACGACAGGGGGGCACCGGGGAGCTGTTTTTT
CASSYRRQGGTGELFF
>NA|TRBJ2-5|TRBV7-6|NA
TGTGCCAGCAGCTTAAGTCCAGGGGAGACCCAGTACTTC
CASSLSPGETQYF
>TRBD1|TRBJ1-1|TRBV15|NA
TGTGCCACCAGCAACGACAGGGAATTGGGTTTCGGTCCCTTGTTTGATGAAGCTTTCTTT
CATSNDRELGFGPLFDEAFF
>NA|TRBJ2-1|TRBV6-5|NA
TGTGCCAGCAGTTACGGGAGAAGCTCCTACAATGAGCAGTTCTTC
CASSYGRSSYNEQFF
>TRBD1|TRBJ2-7|TRBV6-5|NA
TGTGCCAGCCGACAGGGGCCTTCCTACGAGCAGTACTTC
CASRQGPSYEQYF
>NA|TRBJ2-2|TRBV9|NA
TGTGCCAGCAGTTCGACCCCGGACAGCGCGGAGCTGTTTTTT
CASSSTPDSAELFF
>NA|TRBJ2-7|TRBV6-1|NA
TGTGCCAGCAGTGCGGGGGTTACCGACATCGGCGAGCAGTACTTC
CASSAGVTDIGEQYF
>NA|TRBJ2-3|TRBV5-6|few
TGTGCCAGCAGCCCGGTGACTAGACCTGGTTCCCACGGGACGCAGTATTTT
CASSPVTRPGSHGTQYF
>TRBD2|TRBJ2-7|TRBV6-6|NA
TGTGCCAGCAGGGGACTAGCGGGAAGGGCAAACGAGCAGTACTTC
CASRGLAGRANEQYF